This T cell receptor beta chain was recovered during a study of technical replicates of blood from a handful of donors. Germline CDR1 MNHEY, CDR2 SVGAGI. Between the trimmed V and J ends, which lost 5 bases and 7 bases, there was a span of 15 bases. The CDR3 has 14 amino acids. TCRdb's table, derived via immunoSEQ multiplex PCR, lists solely in-frame clones and lacks some. The sample carries about 80,000 clones, roughly 91% recorded once. This chain links TRBV6-5 with TRBJ2-1; maybe TRBD2 (5 bases). Sequencing was carried out using T cells isolated from PBMCs. The origin of this receptor is a human donor in good health. The CDR3 reads CASSDWTGGNEQFF. In nucleotides, the CDR3 is TGTGCCAGCAGTGACTGGACTGGTGGGAATGAGCAGTTCTTC.